The 15 T cell receptor beta chains below all came from one sample that was sequenced in a study of TIL therapy for anti-PD-1-resistant metastatic lung cancer. Sample time point: pre-treatment sample, taken before nivolumab and TIL therapy. Pleural nodules or supraclavicular lymph nodes made up most of the excised metastases sampled. The libraries were made with immunoSEQ v3. Sequencing used immunoSEQ multiplex PCR; TCRdb keeps in-frame clones, though not all of them. This table has 7,000 or so clones, about 65% appearing once. The sequenced sample was tumor tissue, obtained at baseline. All receptors derive from a person between 25 and 79 years old with non-small cell lung cancer.

V is TRBV29-1 and J is TRBJ2-3, with TRBD1 matching 7 bases. This CDR3 is built from 15 residues. J gave up 2 bases and V 8 bases, and 13 bases lay outside the gene matches. The germline V gene has CDR1 SQVTM and CDR2 ANQGSEA. The CDR3 DNA is TGCAGCTGGGAAGGATATCAGGGGGACACAGATACGCAGTATTTT. This sequence encodes CSWEGYQGDTDTQYF.

This clone was recorded a few times. The chain recombines TRBV19 with TRBJ2-1, with D possibly being TRBD2 (5 bases). CDR1 is LNHDA and CDR2 is SQIVND in the germline V gene (reference sequence). The CDR3 has 14 amino acids. Trimming took 4 bases from V and 4 from J, leaving 11 bases between them. For the CDR3, the DNA is TGTGCCAGTAGTAAAAGGACTGAATACAATGAGCAGTTCTTC. Translated, it gives CASSKRTEYNEQFF.

The chain joins TRBV19 to TRBJ2-1; weak D call: TRBD2 (5 bases). Germline CDR1 is LNHDA and CDR2 is SQIVND (reference sequence). This CDR3 is built from 15 residues. Trimming cost V 3 bases and J 7 bases, with 16 bases left between them. The chain's CDR3 is CASSIGESVGNEQFF. For the CDR3, the DNA is TGTGCCAGTAGTATCGGGGAGTCGGTCGGGAATGAGCAGTTCTTC.

The chain's CDR3 is CATSRDQWGGYTF. CDR3 DNA sequence: TGTGCCACCAGCAGAGATCAGTGGGGCGGCTACACCTTC. This chain connects TRBV15 to TRBJ1-2, with D possibly TRBD1 on 5 matching bases. The CDR3 has 13 amino acids. Deletions cut 0 bases from V and 8 bases from J, with 10 bases between. Germline-derived CDR1 and CDR2 are LNHNV and YYDKDF (reference sequence). Supplemented by reference TRBV15 and TRBJ1-2, the full variable domain reads DAMVIQNPRYQVTQFGKPVTLSCSQTLNHNVMYWYQQKSSQAPKLLFHYYDKDFNNEADTPDNFQSRRPNTSFCFLDIRSPGLGDTAMYLCATSRDQWGGYTFGSGTRLTVV.

This chain joins TRBV11-3 and TRBJ2-1, with unresolved D. There are 14 residues in the CDR3. Trimming took off 6 bases at V and 5 bases at J, with 14 bases between the two ends. Germline V gene lookup returns CDR1 SGHNT and CDR2 YENEEA. As DNA, the CDR3 is TGTGCCAGCAGTTTGGCAGCCCCGGACAATGAGCAGTTCTTC. Translated: CASSLAAPDNEQFF.

This clone is termed medium-sized (0.01 to 0.1%). The genes are TRBV6-5 and TRBJ2-2; the match to TRBD2 covers 8 bases. With 6 bases clipped from V and 5 bases from J, the junction kept 8 bases outside the gene matches. The CDR3 runs 15 residues. CDR1 and CDR2 from the germline V gene are MNHEY and SVGAGI. The CDR3 loop reads CASRPLAGRTGELFF. For the CDR3, the DNA is TGTGCCAGCAGACCTTTAGCGGGAAGGACCGGGGAGCTGTTTTTT.

The gene calls are TRBV7-2 and TRBJ1-5; D is unclear. V dropped 5 bases and J dropped 3 bases, with 8 bases sitting between them. Germline assignment: CDR1 SGHTA and CDR2 FQGNSA. The CDR3 extends over 13 amino acids. The CDR3 nucleotides are TGTGCCAGCAGCGGCGGCCCCAATCAGCCCCAGCATTTT. Amino acids: CASSGGPNQPQHF.

The V and J genes are TRBV9 and TRBJ2-7; possible D gene TRBD1, 6 bases. Looked up from germline, CDR1 is SGDLS and CDR2 is YYNGEE. This CDR3 has 15 residues. Deletions cut 0 bases from V and 4 bases from J, with 14 bases between. CDR3 DNA: TGTGCCAGCAGCGTAGGTCCAGGGGCGCAGTACGAGCAGTACTTC. Its translation: CASSVGPGAQYEQYF.

This clone was detected only a few times. J is TRBJ1-5 and V is TRBV2; D is perhaps TRBD1 (6 bases). The V and J ends lost 0 bases and 6 bases respectively, with 12 bases between them. CDR3 size: 15 residues. In germline, CDR1 is SNHLY, CDR2 FYNNEI. The CDR3 spells CASSEARAGVQPQHF. The CDR3 DNA follows: TGTGCCAGCAGTGAAGCGCGGGCAGGGGTTCAGCCCCAGCATTTT.

V gene TRBV11-1 combines with J gene TRBJ1-6, with D possibly being TRBD1 (6 bases). The CDR3 covers 14 residues. Looked up from germline, CDR1 is SGHAT and CDR2 is FQDESV (reference sequence). Trimming cost V 5 bases and J 5 bases, with 10 bases left between them. CDR3 sequence (DNA): TGTGCCAGCAGCCTGACAGGAAATAATTCACCCCTCCACTTT. Its translation is CASSLTGNNSPLHF.

This rearrangement joins TRBV12-3 or TRBV12-4 to TRBJ1-5; D unresolved. The ends were cut back, 6 bases at V and 11 bases at J, with 14 bases in the middle. The CDR3 totals 12 residues. For the CDR3, the DNA is TGTGCCAGCAGGTTGGGGTCCGGGGCCCAGCATTTT. Its translation is CASRLGSGAQHF.

The chain has TRBV28 and TRBJ1-2; possible D gene TRBD1, 5 bases. Trimming removed 3 bases at V and 4 bases at J, with 21 bases between. CDR1 MDHEN and CDR2 SYDVKM come from the germline V gene. This CDR3 has 17 amino acids. The CDR3 protein is CASSFAGNYGSLYGYTF. CDR3 DNA sequence: TGTGCCAGCAGTTTCGCAGGGAATTACGGGTCACTCTATGGCTACACCTTC.

The V call is TRBV7-2, the J call TRBJ1-4; D is unclear. This CDR3 has 14 amino acids. Germline CDR1 reads SGHTA; CDR2 reads FQGNSA. V dropped 1 base and J dropped 4 bases, with 7 bases sitting between them. CDR3 residues: CASSLEPYNEKLFF. For the CDR3, the DNA is TGTGCCAGCAGCTTAGAGCCCTATAATGAAAAACTGTTTTTT.

This clone has a handful of counts. The chain carries TRBV7-2 and TRBJ1-2, with D possibly matching TRBD1 (6 bases). V was cut by 4 bases and J by 4 bases, with 16 bases left in between. The CDR3 is made up of 15 amino acids. CDR1 SGHTA and CDR2 FQGNSA come from the germline V gene. CDR3: CASSSERQAFYGYTF. The CDR3 nucleotides are TGTGCCAGCAGCTCGGAGAGACAGGCATTCTATGGCTACACCTTC.

Sample share makes this clone large. The chain is built from TRBV19 and TRBJ2-7; 11 bases agree with TRBD1. Germline V gene sequence: CDR1 LNHDA, CDR2 SQIVND (reference sequence). This CDR3 spans 17 amino acids. With V trimmed by 4 bases and J by 0 bases, 8 bases remained unmatched. CDR3 loop: CASSKPAGTGGSYEQYF. DNA of the CDR3: TGTGCCAGTAGTAAGCCCGCCGGGACAGGGGGCTCCTACGAGCAGTACTTC. The full variable domain, in which reference TRBV19 and TRBJ2-7 provide the parts outside the CDR3, is DGGITQSPKYLFRKEGQNVTLSCEQNLNHDAMYWYRQDPGQGLRLIYYSQIVNDFQKGDIAEGYSVSREKKESFPLTVTSAQKNPTAFYLCASSKPAGTGGSYEQYFGPGTRLTVT.